This T cell receptor beta chain was documented in a study of T cell repertoires in cytomegalovirus infection. There are many counts of this clonotype. Its antigen is not identified. MiXCR, applied by TCRdb to the reads, yields one record per CDR3 protein. Among approximately 280,000 distinct CDR3 sequences, roughly a fifth were seen once, and the ten largest hold approximately 20%. Material: cultured PBMCs, obtained from culture after CMV antigen stimulation. The sequence came from a human donor in good health (CMV status not recorded). Some clones in this sample may be carry-over from other donors' samples.

In DNA form, the CDR3 reads TGTGCCAGCAGCTTAGCGGTGGCAGGGAACGAGCAGTACGTC. Translation: CASSLAVAGNEQYV. The chain has TRBV7-8 and TRBJ2-7; possibly TRBD1 for D (5 bases). Germline V gene lookup returns CDR1 SGHVS and CDR2 FQNEAQ. V dropped 0 bases and J dropped 5 bases, with 11 bases sitting between them. The CDR3 has 14 amino acids.